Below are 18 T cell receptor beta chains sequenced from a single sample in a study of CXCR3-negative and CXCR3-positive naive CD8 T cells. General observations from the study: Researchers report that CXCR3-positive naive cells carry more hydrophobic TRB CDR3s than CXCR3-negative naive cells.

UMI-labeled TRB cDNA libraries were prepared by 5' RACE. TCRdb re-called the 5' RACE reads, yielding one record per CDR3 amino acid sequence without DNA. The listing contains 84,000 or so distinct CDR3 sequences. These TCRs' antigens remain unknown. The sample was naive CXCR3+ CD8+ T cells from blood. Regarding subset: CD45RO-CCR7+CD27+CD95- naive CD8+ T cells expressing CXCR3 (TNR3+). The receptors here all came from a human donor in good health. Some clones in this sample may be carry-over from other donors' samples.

The CDR3 protein is CSVRTGISEQYF. The chain is built from TRBV29-1 and TRBJ2-7; TCRdb designates TRBD1, a call that cannot be tested without DNA. CDR3 length: 12 amino acids. Germline loops: CDR1 SQVTM, CDR2 ANQGSEA.

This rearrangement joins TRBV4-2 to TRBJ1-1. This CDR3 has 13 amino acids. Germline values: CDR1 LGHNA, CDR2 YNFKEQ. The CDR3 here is CASSQPRDTEAFF.

The CDR3 spells CASSLVTSGATDTQYF. V and J are TRBV11-2 and TRBJ2-3; no DNA is available, so the TRBD2 call from TCRdb remains unchecked. The CDR3 spans 16 residues. CDR1 SGHAT and CDR2 FQNNGV come from the germline V gene.

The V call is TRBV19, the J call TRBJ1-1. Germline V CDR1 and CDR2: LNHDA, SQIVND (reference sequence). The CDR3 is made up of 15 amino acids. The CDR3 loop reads CASSPRGYARTEAFF.

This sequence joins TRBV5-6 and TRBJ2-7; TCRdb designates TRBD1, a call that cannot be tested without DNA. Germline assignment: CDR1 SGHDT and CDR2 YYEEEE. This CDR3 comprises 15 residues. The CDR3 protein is CASSLTGGPSYEQYF.

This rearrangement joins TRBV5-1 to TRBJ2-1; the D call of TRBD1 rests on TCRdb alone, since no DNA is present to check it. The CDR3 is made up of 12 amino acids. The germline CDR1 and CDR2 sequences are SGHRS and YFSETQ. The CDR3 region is CASSDERGEQFF.

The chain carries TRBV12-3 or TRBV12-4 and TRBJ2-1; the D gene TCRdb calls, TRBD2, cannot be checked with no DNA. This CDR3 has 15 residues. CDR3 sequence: CASRASVSSYNEQFF.

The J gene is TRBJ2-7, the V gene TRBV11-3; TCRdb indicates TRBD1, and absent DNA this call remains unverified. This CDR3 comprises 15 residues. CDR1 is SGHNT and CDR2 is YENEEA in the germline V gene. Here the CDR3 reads CASSSNRDRDYEQYF.

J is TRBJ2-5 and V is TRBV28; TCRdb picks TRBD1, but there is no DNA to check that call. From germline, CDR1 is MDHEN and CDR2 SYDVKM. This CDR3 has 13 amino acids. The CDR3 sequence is CASKGGGAETQYF.

The CDR3 loop is CASSSAGASYNEQFF. This chain links TRBV13 with TRBJ2-1. This CDR3 region has 15 residues. The germline CDR1 and CDR2 sequences are PRHDT and FYEKMQ (reference sequence).

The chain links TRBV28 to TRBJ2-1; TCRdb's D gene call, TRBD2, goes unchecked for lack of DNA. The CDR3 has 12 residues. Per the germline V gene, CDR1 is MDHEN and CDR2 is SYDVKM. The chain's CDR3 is CASSPGGLAEFF.

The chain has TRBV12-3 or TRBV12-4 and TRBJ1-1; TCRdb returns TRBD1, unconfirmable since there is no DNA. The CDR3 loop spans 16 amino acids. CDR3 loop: CASSLILDRPNTEAFF.

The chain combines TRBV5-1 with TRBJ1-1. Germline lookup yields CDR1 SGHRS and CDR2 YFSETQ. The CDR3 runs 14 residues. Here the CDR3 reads CASSLGHSNTEAFF.

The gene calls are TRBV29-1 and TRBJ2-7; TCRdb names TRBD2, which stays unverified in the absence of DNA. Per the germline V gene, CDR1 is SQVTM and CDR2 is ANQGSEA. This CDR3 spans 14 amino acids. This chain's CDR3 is CSVQTSQNFYEQYF.

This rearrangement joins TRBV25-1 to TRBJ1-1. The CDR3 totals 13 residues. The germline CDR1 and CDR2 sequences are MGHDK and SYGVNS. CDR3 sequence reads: CASSATINTEAFF.

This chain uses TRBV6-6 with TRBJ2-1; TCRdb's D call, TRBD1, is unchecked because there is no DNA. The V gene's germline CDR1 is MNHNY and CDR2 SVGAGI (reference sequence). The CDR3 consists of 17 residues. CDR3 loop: CASSYLTPGEGGNEQFF.

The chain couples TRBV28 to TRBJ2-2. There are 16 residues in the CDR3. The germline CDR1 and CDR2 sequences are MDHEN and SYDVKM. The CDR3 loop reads CASSLYFSLNTGELFF.

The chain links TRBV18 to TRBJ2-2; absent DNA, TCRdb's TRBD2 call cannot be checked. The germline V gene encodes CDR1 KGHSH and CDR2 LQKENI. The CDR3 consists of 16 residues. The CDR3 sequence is CASSLRRQENTGELFF.